One sample yielded the 28 T cell receptor beta chains listed below, sequenced in a study of early T cells in non-severe SARS-CoV-2 infection. TCRdb re-analysed the 5' RACE reads in MiXCR, keeping a single row per CDR3 protein. Of approximately 84,000 distinct CDR3 sequences listed, 15% were seen once; the top ten hold approximately 6%. The specimen sequenced was whole blood. These receptors originate from an adult who was a healthcare worker with PCR-confirmed SARS-CoV-2 infection or an uninfected control (not recorded which).

The V and J genes are TRBV5-1 and TRBJ1-2, with D perhaps matching TRBD1 (6 bases). Deletions cut 0 bases from V and 4 bases from J, with 16 bases between. The germline V gene has CDR1 SGHRS and CDR2 YFSETQ. The CDR3 has 16 residues. CDR3 amino acids: CASSLDARGVTYGYTF. CDR3 in DNA: TGCGCCAGCAGCTTGGATGCCAGGGGAGTTACCTATGGCTACACCTTC. Full variable domain (remainder filled in from reference TRBV5-1 and TRBJ1-2): KAGVTQTPRYLIKTRGQQVTLSCSPISGHRSVSWYQQTPGQGLQFLFEYFSETQRNKGNFPGRFSGRQFSNSRSEMNVSTLELGDSALYLCASSLDARGVTYGYTFGSGTRLTVV.

CDR3 sequence (DNA): TGCAGCGCCTATAGCGGGACCGGGGAGCTGTTTTTT. Amino acid sequence: CSAYSGTGELFF. V usage is TRBV29-1 and J usage is TRBJ2-2, with 7 bases identical to TRBD2. V lost 7 bases, J lost 5 bases, and 4 bases stayed unmatched. The CDR3 length is 12 residues. Germline CDR1 and CDR2: SQVTM and ANQGSEA.

This clonotype was found many times. This chain uses TRBV18 with TRBJ2-3, with D perhaps assigned TRBD1 or TRBD2 (6 bases each). Germline-derived CDR1 and CDR2 are KGHSH and LQKENI. The CDR3 loop spans 15 amino acids. With 8 bases removed from V and 1 base from J, the gap between germline ends came to 16 bases. The CDR3 nucleotides are TGTGCCAGCGCACTTTCGGGGGCGGGCACAGATACGCAGTATTTT. It encodes CASALSGAGTDTQYF.

V and J are TRBV11-2 and TRBJ2-2; TRBD2 matches 12 bases. The CDR3 extends over 15 amino acids. The J segment lost 8 bases and the V segment lost 5 bases, leaving 6 bases of the junction unmatched. The germline gives CDR1 SGHAT, CDR2 FQNNGV. CDR3 in amino acids: CASSATSGSGGELFF. The DNA for the CDR3 is TGTGCCAGCAGCGCGACTAGCGGGAGCGGAGGGGAGCTGTTTTTT.

The gene calls are TRBV5-1 and TRBJ1-1; D may be TRBD1 (6 bases). This CDR3 spans 14 amino acids. Trimming took 4 bases from V and 5 from J, leaving 15 bases between them. CDR1 is SGHRS and CDR2 is YFSETQ in the germline V gene. In DNA, the CDR3 is TGCGCCAGCAGCACCACAGGGATCGAGACTGAAGCTTTCTTT. Translation: CASSTTGIETEAFF.

J is TRBJ1-1 and V is TRBV25-1; D is ambiguous. Between the trimmed V and J ends, which lost 1 base and 3 bases, there was a span of 12 bases. Germline assignment: CDR1 MGHDK and CDR2 SYGVNS. The CDR3 runs 15 residues. CDR3 bases: TGTGCCAGCAGTGAATTTTCTGAAGCGGACACTGAAGCTTTCTTT. It codes for CASSEFSEADTEAFF.

The chain has TRBV7-2 and TRBJ1-5, with D possibly being TRBD1 (5 bases). The CDR3 runs to 15 residues. Germline V lookup: CDR1 SGHTA, CDR2 FQGNSA. The V gene lost 2 bases and the J gene lost 4 bases, with 12 bases spanning the gap. This chain's CDR3 is CASSLFDGGNQPQHF. The CDR3 coding sequence is TGTGCCAGCAGCTTATTTGACGGGGGTAATCAGCCCCAGCATTTT.

Here the CDR3 reads CASSLQQRPYEQYF. The CDR3 region has the DNA TGTGCCAGCAGCTTACAGCAGCGTCCTTACGAGCAGTACTTC. The genes are TRBV7-9 and TRBJ2-7; no firm D call. Germline V gene sequence: CDR1 SEHNR, CDR2 FQNEAQ (reference sequence). V dropped 2 bases and J dropped 4 bases, with 12 bases sitting between them. This CDR3 is built from 14 residues.

CDR3 sequence: CASSPPSGSGNEQFF. CDR3 DNA: TGTGCCAGCTCACCACCGAGTGGTAGCGGCAATGAGCAGTTCTTC. The chain employs TRBV18 and TRBJ2-1; perhaps TRBD2 as D (6 bases). This CDR3 is built from 15 residues. V was shortened by 0 bases and J by 6 bases, with 12 bases between the two germline ends. Germline V gene data show CDR1 as KGHSH and CDR2 as LQKENI.

The rearrangement uses TRBV6-2 or TRBV6-3 and TRBJ2-1, with unresolved D. V gave up 6 bases and J gave up 7 bases, with 13 bases separating them. The CDR3 has 13 amino acids. Germline-derived CDR1 and CDR2 are MNHEY and SVGEGT. CDR3 loop: CASSRQVFNEQFF. Here the CDR3 DNA reads TGTGCCAGCAGCAGACAAGTGTTTAATGAGCAGTTCTTC.

The chain joins TRBV28 to TRBJ1-1, with D unresolved. This CDR3 is 12 amino acids long. Trimming pared 11 bases from V and 3 bases from J, leaving 13 bases between. Per germline, CDR1 MDHEN and CDR2 SYDVKM. The CDR3 reads CAGDTGDTEAFF. The CDR3 nucleotides are TGTGCCGGCGATACGGGAGACACTGAAGCTTTCTTT.

This clonotype has a count of ten or more. The chain employs TRBV20-1 and TRBJ2-1, with D possibly being TRBD2 (5 bases). V gave up 0 bases and J gave up 6 bases, with 12 bases separating them. The CDR3 length is 14 residues. Germline V CDR1 and CDR2: DFQATT, SNEGSKA (reference sequence). The CDR3 loop is CSARDLASSNEQFF. In nucleotides, the CDR3 is TGCAGTGCTAGAGATCTTGCTAGCAGCAATGAGCAGTTCTTC.

This clonotype was seen ten or more times. The chain carries TRBV7-9 and TRBJ2-1, with TRBD2 matching 8 bases. The germline V gene has CDR1 SEHNR and CDR2 FQNEAQ (reference sequence). The CDR3 loop spans 16 amino acids. The junction had 11 bases not matched to a gene; V was cut back by 2 bases and J by 8 bases. The CDR3: CASSLPPGLDFHEQFF. The CDR3 bases are TGTGCCAGCAGCTTACCACCGGGACTAGATTTCCATGAGCAGTTCTTC.

The chain is built from TRBV10-2 and TRBJ2-2; 7 nucleotides line up with TRBD2. This CDR3 comprises 18 residues. J was trimmed by 6 bases and V by 3 bases; bases with no gene match: 16. Per germline, CDR1 WSHSY and CDR2 SAAADI. In nucleotides, the CDR3 is TGCGCCAGCAGTGACCCACTAGCGAGGAGGGTTTTAGCCGGGGAGCTGTTTTTT. It codes for CASSDPLARRVLAGELFF.

The rearrangement uses TRBV18 and TRBJ2-7, with D uncertain. The germline V gene encodes CDR1 KGHSH and CDR2 LQKENI. This CDR3 has 12 amino acids. The V gene lost 3 bases and the J gene lost 5 bases, with 8 bases spanning the gap. The CDR3 sequence: CASSPRNDEQYF. The CDR3 coding sequence is TGTGCCAGCTCACCCCGGAATGACGAGCAGTACTTC.

J is TRBJ2-4 and V is TRBV6-1; D perhaps matches TRBD1 (8 bases). Trimming stripped 2 bases from V and 3 bases from J, with 11 bases between. Germline CDR1 MNHNS, CDR2 SASEGT. This CDR3 comprises 15 residues. The CDR3, as DNA: TGTGCCAGCAGTGAAAGCGGGACAGGCAAAAACATTCAGTACTTC. Its protein product is CASSESGTGKNIQYF.

Ten or more counts support this clonotype. The CDR3 protein is CASSLTGGSNQPQHF. CDR3 nucleotide sequence: TGTGCCAGCAGTCTTACAGGGGGCAGCAATCAGCCCCAGCATTTT. The chain is built from TRBV12-3 or TRBV12-4 and TRBJ1-5; TRBD1 agrees at 9 bases. The CDR3 is 15 amino acids. V dropped 5 bases and J dropped 1; count of bases not matched to a gene: 3.

The chain carries TRBV11-2 and TRBJ2-1, with D possibly being TRBD2 (5 bases). Germline CDR1 and CDR2: SGHAT and FQNNGV. Trimming removed 1 base from V and 0 bases from J, with 10 bases in between. The CDR3 loop spans 16 amino acids. CDR3 coding DNA: TGTGCCAGCAGCTTAGTGCGTGGGAGCTCCTACAATGAGCAGTTCTTC. Its translation is CASSLVRGSSYNEQFF.

This clonotype was detected only a few times. The chain links TRBV4-1 to TRBJ1-4; weak D call: TRBD1 (6 bases). Germline CDR1 and CDR2: MGHRA and YSYEKL. V was cut by 3 bases and J by 6 bases, with 14 bases left in between. The CDR3 runs to 15 residues. The CDR3 protein is CASSQLGQIDEKLFF. CDR3 nucleotides: TGCGCCAGCAGCCAGCTAGGACAGATAGATGAAAAACTGTTTTTT.

This clonotype appeared many times. V gene TRBV6-2 or TRBV6-3 combines with J gene TRBJ2-3; 7 nucleotides line up with TRBD2. The V gene's germline CDR1 is MNHEY and CDR2 SVGEGT. The CDR3 runs to 14 residues. Germline trimming cut 5 bases from V and 4 bases from J; bases unmatched to any gene: 6. CDR3 amino acids: CASSQGRESDTQYF. For the CDR3, the DNA is TGTGCCAGCAGTCAAGGGCGGGAGTCAGATACGCAGTATTTT.

The chain employs TRBV20-1 and TRBJ1-6; TRBD1 is a possible D gene (6 bases). The length of the CDR3 is 14 residues. CDR1 is DFQATT, CDR2 SNEGSKA, per germline (reference sequence). V lost 5 bases, J lost 7 bases, and 15 bases lay in between. The CDR3 DNA is TGCAGTGCTGGGGACACAGGGCTGAATTCACCCCTCCACTTT. Translated, it gives CSAGDTGLNSPLHF.

This clonotype was found many times. The chain links TRBV18 to TRBJ2-7; the match to TRBD2 covers 10 bases. The trim removed 3 bases at V and 7 bases at J, leaving 15 bases unmatched. The CDR3 sequence is 17 residues long. Germline V gene data show CDR1 as KGHSH and CDR2 as LQKENI. The CDR3 sequence is CASSPSASGGSLKEQYF. In nucleotides, the CDR3 is TGTGCCAGCTCACCGTCGGCTAGCGGGGGTTCGCTAAAGGAGCAGTACTTC.

This clonotype was detected ten times or more. The V and J genes are TRBV20-1 and TRBJ1-1; weak D call: TRBD1 (5 bases). Germline V gene sequence: CDR1 DFQATT, CDR2 SNEGSKA (reference sequence). V lost 3 bases and J 0 bases, leaving 8 bases between the germline ends. This CDR3 contains 13 residues. The CDR3 nucleotides are TGCAGTGCTAGCCGGGGACTGAACACTGAAGCTTTCTTT. It yields the protein CSASRGLNTEAFF.

The rearrangement uses TRBV9 and TRBJ2-7; no clear D. Germline V gene lookup returns CDR1 SGDLS and CDR2 YYNGEE. V lost 1 base to trimming and J lost 6 bases, with 11 bases between them. The CDR3 extends over 13 amino acids. CDR3 sequence reads: CASSVSPEGEQYF. The CDR3 region has the DNA TGTGCCAGCAGCGTATCCCCCGAAGGCGAGCAGTACTTC.

This clonotype was seen ten or more times. The rearrangement uses TRBV10-3 and TRBJ2-1; 7 nucleotides match TRBD2. The germline V gene encodes CDR1 ENHRY and CDR2 SYGVKD. The V gene end was trimmed by 2 bases and the J gene end by 7 bases; junction bases not matched to a gene: 8. The CDR3 runs to 15 residues. CDR3 amino acids: CAISEIRGVRNEQFF. The CDR3 DNA reads TGTGCCATCAGTGAGATCCGGGGGGTGCGGAATGAGCAGTTCTTC.

This clonotype was counted a few times. V is TRBV7-2 and J is TRBJ2-5, with D possibly matching TRBD2 (5 bases). V was trimmed by 1 base and J by 4 bases, leaving 7 bases between them. Germline V gene data show CDR1 as SGHTA and CDR2 as FQGNSA. There are 13 residues in the CDR3. CDR3 loop: CASSLGRVETQYF. CDR3 in DNA: TGTGCCAGCAGCTTAGGGCGGGTAGAGACCCAGTACTTC.

The chain is built from TRBV29-1 and TRBJ2-5; TRBD1 aligns across 9 bases. The germline gives CDR1 SQVTM, CDR2 ANQGSEA. This CDR3 has 15 residues. V shed 5 bases and J 4 bases; nucleotides not matched to a gene: 11. The CDR3 spells CSVQSGTGRGETQYF. The CDR3 DNA follows: TGCAGCGTTCAATCCGGGACAGGGAGGGGAGAGACCCAGTACTTC.

The V gene is TRBV5-1, the J gene TRBJ2-2; D might be TRBD2 (6 bases). The V gene lost 4 bases and the J gene lost 7 bases, with 17 bases spanning the gap. The CDR3 contains 15 residues. CDR1 is SGHRS, CDR2 YFSETQ, per germline. The CDR3 region has the DNA TGCGCCAGCAGCGGGGGACTGCGGGACGGCGGGGAGCTGTTTTTT. Protein: CASSGGLRDGGELFF.